The 17 T cell receptor beta chains listed next were all sequenced from one sample in a study of shared clonotypes between healthy human individuals. The protocol was immunoSEQ multiplex PCR, while the TCRdb copy is restricted to in-frame clones and leaves out a portion. Of fewer than 1.8 million clones detected, about 98.5% appear once; the ten largest clones hold approximately 0.38%. The sample was naive CD4+ T cells sorted from blood. The subset denotes: CD45RA+ positively selected. The receptor set was obtained from a man aged 25-45 years in good health.

The CDR3 sequence: CASSSDRGVEKLFF. Written as DNA, the CDR3 is TGTGCCAGCAGCTCGGACAGGGGTGTGGAAAAACTGTTTTTT. The chain uses TRBV7-2 and TRBJ1-4, with TRBD1 matching 9 bases. Trimming at V came to 4 bases and at J to 8 bases, leaving 5 bases not matched to a gene. Germline V gene sequence: CDR1 SGHTA, CDR2 FQGNSA. The CDR3 has 14 residues.

V gene TRBV5-1 combines with J gene TRBJ2-7; D call uncertain. CDR1 is SGHRS and CDR2 is YFSETQ in the germline V gene. V lost 6 bases and J 0 bases, leaving 10 bases between the germline ends. CDR3 length equals 13 residues. CDR3 sequence: CASTPESSYEQYF. Written as DNA, the CDR3 is TGCGCCAGCACCCCCGAGAGCTCCTACGAGCAGTACTTC.

The chain uses TRBV11-3 and TRBJ2-1, with TRBD2 matching over 7 bases. This CDR3 region has 18 residues. CDR1 is SGHNT and CDR2 is YENEEA in the germline V gene. With V trimmed by 3 bases and J by 5 bases, 16 bases remained unmatched. The CDR3, as DNA: TGTGCCAGCAGCTTCAGTAGCTGGGGCGGGAGTGTCAACAATGAGCAGTTCTTC. This encodes CASSFSSWGGSVNNEQFF.

The chain carries TRBV5-4 and TRBJ2-7; TRBD2 matches 10 bases. Germline V lookup: CDR1 SGHNT, CDR2 YYREEE (reference sequence). V shed 3 bases and J 6 bases; nucleotides not matched to a gene: 9. CDR3 length equals 15 residues. The CDR3 DNA sequence: TGTGCCAGCAGCTCCGTAACTAGCGGGACGGCCGAGCAGTACTTC. This sequence encodes CASSSVTSGTAEQYF. The whole variable domain, filled in from reference TRBV5-4 and TRBJ2-7, reads ETGVTQSPTHLIKTRGQQVTLRCSSQSGHNTVSWYQQALGQGPQFIFQYYREEENGRGNFPPRFSGLQFPNYSSELNVNALELDDSALYLCASSSVTSGTAEQYFGPGTRLTVT.

V gene TRBV15 combines with J gene TRBJ2-2; 10 nucleotides align to TRBD2. This CDR3 comprises 18 residues. Germline V lookup: CDR1 LNHNV, CDR2 YYDKDF (reference sequence). Trimming removed 1 base from V and 1 base from J; junction bases left unmatched: 6. Written as DNA, the CDR3 is TGTGCCACCAGCAGAGCTATCTGGACTAGCGGGAACACCGGGGAGCTGTTTTTT. It codes for CATSRAIWTSGNTGELFF.

The count of this clone is one. The chain employs TRBV5-6 and TRBJ2-2; D perhaps matches TRBD2 (6 bases). From germline, CDR1 is SGHDT and CDR2 YYEEEE. The V gene lost 4 bases and the J gene lost 3 bases, with 19 bases spanning the gap. CDR3 length: 17 residues. CDR3 in amino acids: CASSPDRSGPYTGELFF. The CDR3 coding sequence is TGTGCCAGCAGCCCGGATCGTAGCGGACCCTACACCGGGGAGCTGTTTTTT.

J is TRBJ2-1 and V is TRBV4-3, with D perhaps assigned TRBD1 or TRBD2 (5 bases each). Trimming took 0 bases from V and 7 from J, leaving 16 bases between them. Germline CDR1 LGHNA, CDR2 YSLEER. The CDR3 has 16 amino acids. CDR3 loop: CASSQDTRGPRNEQFF. Written as DNA, the CDR3 is TGCGCCAGCAGCCAAGATACGAGGGGCCCACGTAATGAGCAGTTCTTC.

Details on this clone: In the same sample, other DNA sequences code for this CDR3. The chain employs TRBV19 and TRBJ2-7, with D unresolved. This CDR3 is built from 12 residues. V dropped 4 bases and J dropped 6 bases, with 10 bases sitting between them. Looked up from germline, CDR1 is LNHDA and CDR2 is SQIVND (reference sequence). The CDR3 here is CASSTGPGEQYF. Written as DNA, the CDR3 is TGTGCCAGTAGTACTGGGCCCGGCGAGCAGTACTTC.

This clone was detected only once. Here the CDR3 reads CASRTAYGYTF. The CDR3 DNA follows: TGTGCCAGCAGGACGGCCTATGGCTACACCTTC. V and J are TRBV6-5 and TRBJ1-2; D is uncertain. CDR3 length: 11 amino acids. The germline V gene has CDR1 MNHEY and CDR2 SVGAGI. V lost 6 bases and J lost 4, with 6 bases in between.

The chain joins TRBV27 to TRBJ2-3; TRBD1 agrees at 7 bases. The CDR3 runs to 16 residues. Germline lookup yields CDR1 MNHEY and CDR2 SMNVEV (reference sequence). The junction had 11 bases not matched to a gene; V was cut back by 5 bases and J by 3 bases. CDR3 amino acids: CASSPRQGRMTDTQYF. In DNA, the CDR3 is TGTGCCAGCAGTCCGAGACAGGGTAGGATGACAGATACGCAGTATTTT.

This chain joins TRBV2 and TRBJ2-3; TRBD1 agrees at 11 bases. In germline, CDR1 is SNHLY, CDR2 FYNNEI. V was clipped by 6 bases and J by 3 bases; unmatched bases: 5. The CDR3 consists of 15 residues. The CDR3 bases are TGTGCCAGCAGGAAAGGGACAGGGGGAACAGATACGCAGTATTTT. As protein: CASRKGTGGTDTQYF.

The chain recombines TRBV29-1 with TRBJ2-5; the D call may be TRBD1 or TRBD2 (6 bases each). Germline-derived CDR1 and CDR2 are SQVTM and ANQGSEA. V was pared by 6 bases and J by 4 bases, with 15 bases between. The CDR3 is 13 residues long. The CDR3 is CSVGGGVGETQYF. The CDR3 bases are TGCAGCGTCGGGGGCGGGGTCGGAGAGACCCAGTACTTC.

The V call is TRBV5-1, the J call TRBJ1-2; 7 positions match TRBD1. The CDR3 totals 15 residues. The germline CDR1 and CDR2 sequences are SGHRS and YFSETQ. V shed 0 bases and J 6 bases; nucleotides not matched to a gene: 8. The DNA of the CDR3 is TGCGCCAGCAGCTTGGCCCCTCCAGGGGGGGATGGCTACACCTTC. Protein sequence: CASSLAPPGGDGYTF.

The chain links TRBV15 to TRBJ2-7; 7 nucleotides line up with TRBD1. V shed 4 bases and J 5 bases; nucleotides not matched to a gene: 11. Looked up from germline, CDR1 is LNHNV and CDR2 is YYDKDF (reference sequence). This CDR3 comprises 15 residues. Here the CDR3 DNA reads TGTGCCACCAGCATCGCACCGGGACAGCGAGACGAGCAGTACTTC. Protein: CATSIAPGQRDEQYF.

J is TRBJ2-3 and V is TRBV5-4, with 7 bases lining up with TRBD1. Looked up from germline, CDR1 is SGHNT and CDR2 is YYREEE (reference sequence). Trimming at V came to 2 bases and at J to 6 bases, leaving 9 bases not matched to a gene. This CDR3 is built from 15 residues. CDR3 sequence (DNA): TGTGCCAGCAGCTTCAACAGGGGCTCCTTGGATACGCAGTATTTT. Protein sequence: CASSFNRGSLDTQYF.

This clone appeared a single time. The V gene is TRBV5-1, the J gene TRBJ1-5, with D perhaps TRBD1 (5 bases). The V gene lost 0 bases and the J gene lost 4 bases, with 8 bases spanning the gap. Germline V gives CDR1 SGHRS, CDR2 YFSETQ. CDR3 length: 14 amino acids. The CDR3 loop is CASSLDEGNQPQHF. CDR3 nucleotide sequence: TGCGCCAGCAGCTTGGATGAGGGGAATCAGCCCCAGCATTTT.

This clone was observed a handful of times. This chain connects TRBV28 to TRBJ2-7; D is undetermined. The CDR3 sequence is 11 residues long. V lost 7 bases to trimming and J lost 4 bases, with 8 bases between them. Germline CDR1 is MDHEN and CDR2 is SYDVKM. The CDR3 here is CASTESYEQYF. The CDR3 coding sequence is TGTGCCAGCACCGAATCGTACGAGCAGTACTTC.